The 23 T cell receptor beta chains below were found in one sample sequenced in a study of T cell repertoires in ileal Crohn's disease. The protocol was immunoSEQ multiplex PCR, while the TCRdb copy is restricted to in-frame clones and leaves out a portion. The table lists 13,000 or so clones, 82% of them singletons. Stated time point: neoterminal ileum biopsy at postoperative endoscopy, about 6 months after surgery. Sequenced: ileal tissue. The receptors were sampled from an adult with Crohn's disease.

The rearrangement uses TRBV19 and TRBJ2-7; TRBD2 is a possible D gene (5 bases). CDR3 length: 15 amino acids. The germline V gene has CDR1 LNHDA and CDR2 SQIVND (reference sequence). V lost 5 bases and J 4 bases, leaving 18 bases between the germline ends. For the CDR3, the DNA is TGTGCCAGTAGTGACCCGGGTGGGAGTAGGTACGAGCAGTACTTC. Amino acid sequence: CASSDPGGSRYEQYF. The full variable domain, its missing parts supplied by reference TRBV19 and TRBJ2-7, is DGGITQSPKYLFRKEGQNVTLSCEQNLNHDAMYWYRQDPGQGLRLIYYSQIVNDFQKGDIAEGYSVSREKKESFPLTVTSAQKNPTAFYLCASSDPGGSRYEQYFGPGTRLTVT.

The CDR3 region is CSAHSYGYTF. The CDR3 DNA reads TGCAGTGCGCACAGCTACGGCTACACCTTC. V gene TRBV20-1 combines with J gene TRBJ1-2, with no clear D. The length of the CDR3 is 10 residues. Trimming cost V 6 bases and J 8 bases, with 10 bases left between them. Germline-derived CDR1 and CDR2 are DFQATT and SNEGSKA (reference sequence).

The chain couples TRBV5-1 to TRBJ1-6; 7 positions agree with TRBD1. This CDR3 region has 14 residues. The V segment lost 5 bases and the J segment 10 bases; nucleotides outside the gene matches: 9. Germline V gives CDR1 SGHRS, CDR2 YFSETQ. The CDR3 coding sequence is TGCGCCAGCAGACCGGACAGGCCTGAATCACCCCTCCACTTT. Translated, it gives CASRPDRPESPLHF.

The chain recombines TRBV30 with TRBJ2-3; D unclear. Trimming left V 1 base short and J 4 bases short, with 3 bases between. The germline CDR1 and CDR2 sequences are GTSNPN and SVGIG (reference sequence). The CDR3 loop spans 11 amino acids. The CDR3 loop is CAWSGPDTQYF. The CDR3 DNA reads TGTGCCTGGAGTGGGCCAGATACGCAGTATTTT.

The chain is built from TRBV19 and TRBJ1-2, with 7 bases matching TRBD1. The germline CDR1 and CDR2 sequences are LNHDA and SQIVND (reference sequence). With 6 bases clipped from V and 4 bases from J, the junction kept 5 bases outside the gene matches. The CDR3 totals 13 residues. The CDR3 loop reads CASSPRTGYGYTF. The DNA for the CDR3 is TGTGCCAGTAGCCCTCGGACAGGCTATGGCTACACCTTC. The full variable domain, rest sourced from reference TRBV19 and TRBJ1-2, is DGGITQSPKYLFRKEGQNVTLSCEQNLNHDAMYWYRQDPGQGLRLIYYSQIVNDFQKGDIAEGYSVSREKKESFPLTVTSAQKNPTAFYLCASSPRTGYGYTFGSGTRLTVV.

The gene calls are TRBV5-4 and TRBJ1-5; D uncertain. The CDR3 contains 15 residues. Deletions cut 0 bases from V and 3 bases from J, with 10 bases between. Germline lookup yields CDR1 SGHNT and CDR2 YYREEE (reference sequence). The CDR3 DNA is TGTGCCAGCAGCTTGGACGGTAGCGCCAATCAGCCCCAGCATTTT. Protein sequence: CASSLDGSANQPQHF.

The chain joins TRBV6-1 to TRBJ2-7; possibly TRBD1 for D (5 bases). This CDR3 spans 15 amino acids. Germline CDR1 MNHNS, CDR2 SASEGT. V was pared by 4 bases and J by 1 base, with 14 bases between. As DNA, the CDR3 is TGTGCCAGCAGTGCCAGAATAGGGGTATCCTACGAGCAGTACTTC. As protein: CASSARIGVSYEQYF.

V and J are TRBV13 and TRBJ2-1; a possible D gene is TRBD1 (5 bases). V lost 5 bases, J lost 8 bases, and 19 bases lay in between. The CDR3 loop spans 15 amino acids. Germline CDR1 is PRHDT and CDR2 is FYEKMQ (reference sequence). In DNA, the CDR3 is TGTGCCAGCAGCGCTCGCACAGGCCTTCGGGATGAGCAGTTCTTC. Translated, it gives CASSARTGLRDEQFF.

This sequence joins TRBV5-6 and TRBJ2-7; D is undetermined. V lost 0 bases and J lost 0, with 7 bases in between. Per germline, CDR1 SGHDT and CDR2 YYEEEE. The CDR3 loop spans 14 amino acids. This CDR3 reads CASSLAGISYEQYF. The DNA of the CDR3 is TGTGCCAGCAGCTTGGCTGGCATCTCCTACGAGCAGTACTTC.

The rearrangement uses TRBV5-1 and TRBJ1-2, with D unresolved. Trimming removed 4 bases from V and 6 bases from J, with 10 bases in between. This CDR3 comprises 12 residues. The germline gives CDR1 SGHRS, CDR2 YFSETQ. CDR3 loop: CASSGDSHGYTF. In nucleotides, the CDR3 is TGCGCCAGCAGCGGAGATTCCCATGGCTACACCTTC. Together with reference TRBV5-1 and TRBJ1-2, the CDR3 gives the full variable domain: KAGVTQTPRYLIKTRGQQVTLSCSPISGHRSVSWYQQTPGQGLQFLFEYFSETQRNKGNFPGRFSGRQFSNSRSEMNVSTLELGDSALYLCASSGDSHGYTFGSGTRLTVV.

The rearrangement joins TRBV2 to TRBJ2-2; D might be TRBD1 (6 bases). This CDR3 has 13 residues. The V gene's germline CDR1 is SNHLY and CDR2 FYNNEI. Between the trimmed V and J ends, which lost 10 bases and 4 bases, there was a span of 13 bases. The CDR3 sequence is CAITTGTTGELFF. CDR3 nucleotides: TGTGCCATAACAACAGGGACCACCGGGGAGCTGTTTTTT.

The genes are TRBV5-1 and TRBJ2-5, with 7 bases that match TRBD1. Germline V gene lookup returns CDR1 SGHRS and CDR2 YFSETQ. CDR3 size: 16 residues. V lost 0 bases to trimming and J lost 4 bases; unmatched junction nucleotides: 9. Here the CDR3 DNA reads TGCGCCAGCAGCTTGGGGGCAGGGGGTTCGTCAGAGACCCAGTACTTC. Translated: CASSLGAGGSSETQYF.

The chain couples TRBV11-3 to TRBJ1-1, with D possibly matching TRBD1 (5 bases). Trimming shortened V by 0 bases and J by 7 bases, and 12 bases separated the two germline ends. CDR1 and CDR2 from the germline V gene are SGHNT and YENEEA. This CDR3 spans 14 amino acids. This chain's CDR3 is CASSLDLGTGEAFF. The DNA of the CDR3 is TGTGCCAGCAGCTTAGATCTGGGAACAGGTGAAGCTTTCTTT.

The genes are TRBV10-3 and TRBJ2-1; 9 nucleotides agree with TRBD2. J lost 6 bases, V lost 11 bases, and 8 bases had no gene match. The germline CDR1 and CDR2 sequences are ENHRY and SYGVKD. The CDR3 consists of 13 residues. The CDR3 DNA is TGTGCCGCATCTAGCGGGAAGGGCAATGAGCAGTTCTTC. This codes for CAASSGKGNEQFF.

This rearrangement joins TRBV2 to TRBJ1-6; no clear D gene. The germline CDR1 and CDR2 sequences are SNHLY and FYNNEI. V was cut by 4 bases and J by 10 bases, with 14 bases left in between. This CDR3 region has 14 residues. CDR3 nucleotides: TGTGCCAGCAGTGGAGGCAACTTAAGGTCACCCCTCCACTTT. The encoded protein is CASSGGNLRSPLHF.

The V and J genes are TRBV6-5 and TRBJ2-5; the D gene is possibly TRBD1 (6 bases). The J call could be wrong; TRBJ2-7 is a better fit for the DNA end. CDR3 size: 13 residues. Germline loops: CDR1 MNHEY, CDR2 SVGAGI. CDR3 coding DNA: TGTGCCAGCAGTGAATGGGACACCTACGAGCAGTACTTC. Protein product: CASSEWDTYEQYF.

The chain carries TRBV30 and TRBJ1-1, with TRBD1 as a possible D gene (6 bases). Trimming left V 8 bases short and J 1 base short, with 11 bases between. In germline, CDR1 is GTSNPN, CDR2 SVGIG (reference sequence). The CDR3 runs 12 residues. The CDR3 here is CAGTGQNTEAFF. The CDR3 DNA is TGTGCCGGAACAGGGCAGAACACTGAAGCTTTCTTT.

The rearrangement uses TRBV6-5 and TRBJ2-6; the D gene is possibly TRBD2 (6 bases). The V gene lost 8 bases and the J gene lost 0 bases, with 8 bases spanning the gap. This CDR3 has 14 residues. Germline V CDR1 and CDR2: MNHEY, SVGAGI. In DNA form, the CDR3 reads TGTGCCAGCCCCGGGGGCTCTGGGGCCAACGTCCTGACTTTC. Protein product: CASPGGSGANVLTF.

The chain recombines TRBV18 with TRBJ1-1; TRBD1 aligns across 7 bases. The germline V gene has CDR1 KGHSH and CDR2 LQKENI. The CDR3 sequence is 14 residues long. V was clipped by 3 bases and J by 3 bases; unmatched bases: 4. The CDR3 coding sequence is TGTGCCAGCTCACCGAGACAGGGAGACACTGAAGCTTTCTTT. Its translation: CASSPRQGDTEAFF.

The CDR3 coding sequence is TGTGCCAGCAGCTTAAGGGGTATGGAGGGTTCGGGTACTGAAGCTTTCTTT. Protein sequence: CASSLRGMEGSGTEAFF. The chain carries TRBV13 and TRBJ1-1; tentatively, D is TRBD1 (5 bases). Trimming took 2 bases from V and 5 from J, leaving 21 bases between them. The CDR3 runs 17 residues. CDR1 is PRHDT and CDR2 is FYEKMQ in the germline V gene (reference sequence).

This clone was seen more than once but under ten times. The chain carries TRBV2 and TRBJ2-3, with D uncertain. Germline V lookup: CDR1 SNHLY, CDR2 FYNNEI. The CDR3 is made up of 15 amino acids. V was cut by 4 bases and J by 4 bases, with 15 bases left in between. The CDR3 protein is CASSGSTRGADTQYF. CDR3 nucleotides: TGTGCCAGCAGTGGAAGCACACGCGGAGCAGATACGCAGTATTTT.

This chain uses TRBV25-1 with TRBJ1-1; D unresolved. The CDR3 extends over 13 amino acids. Deletions cut 6 bases from V and 4 bases from J, with 12 bases between. CDR1 is MGHDK and CDR2 is SYGVNS in the germline V gene. The CDR3 loop is CASSALAVTEAFF. The CDR3, as DNA: TGTGCCAGCAGCGCCCTGGCAGTCACTGAAGCTTTCTTT.

The rearrangement joins TRBV4-1 to TRBJ1-3; TRBD1 aligns across 12 bases. Germline V lookup: CDR1 MGHRA, CDR2 YSYEKL. Trimming cost V 4 bases and J 4 bases; bases outside gene matches: 11. There are 18 residues in the CDR3. The CDR3 DNA follows: TGCGCCAGCAGCCTAAGTCCCGGGACAGGGGGCGCAGGAAACACCATATATTTT. This codes for CASSLSPGTGGAGNTIYF.